This T cell receptor beta chain was obtained from a study of Graves' ophthalmopathy and Graves' hyperthyroidism. In the study overall: Peripheral blood collection took place at initial diagnosis, before any treatment.

Ophthalmopathy cases showed moderate-to-severe activity, scoring CAS ≥3 and NOSPECS ≥4, with duration under 3 months. Certain patients were not enrolled. These were patients with other autoimmune diseases, uncontrolled infections, pregnancy or lactation. Amplification from RNA transcripts yielded the TCR beta CDR3 regions. HTBI-primed first-round RT-PCR preceded second-round multiplex PCR. TCRdb reprocessed the multiplex PCR reads via MiXCR and lists one record per CDR3 protein. The sample records 450,000 or so distinct CDR3 sequences, approximately 14% being singletons. On this clonotype itself: Its cognate antigen is unknown.

The CDR3 is made up of 15 amino acids. Trimming took 3 bases from V and 2 from J, leaving 13 bases between them. The germline gives CDR1 MDHEN, CDR2 SYDVKM. Study conclusions and caveats: Among expanded thyroid clonotypes above 0.001 frequency, most also occurred in blood.

Material: blood. V is TRBV28 and J is TRBJ1-2; D perhaps matches TRBD1 (5 bases). The TCR comes from a woman aged 25-40 years with Graves' ophthalmopathy. CDR3 sequence (DNA): TGTGCCAGCAGTTTCGGGGACGGAACCAACTATGGCTACACCTTC. Translated: CASSFGDGTNYGYTF.